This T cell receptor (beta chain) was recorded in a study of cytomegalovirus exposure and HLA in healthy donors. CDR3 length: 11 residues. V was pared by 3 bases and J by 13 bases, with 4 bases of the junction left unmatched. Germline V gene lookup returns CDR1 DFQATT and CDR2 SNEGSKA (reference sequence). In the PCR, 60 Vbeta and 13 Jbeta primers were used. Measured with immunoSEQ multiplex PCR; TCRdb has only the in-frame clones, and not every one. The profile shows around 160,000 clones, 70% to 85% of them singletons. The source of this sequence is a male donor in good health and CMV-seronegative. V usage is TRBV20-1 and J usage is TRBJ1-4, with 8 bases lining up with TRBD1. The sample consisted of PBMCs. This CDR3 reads CSASGQGTLFF. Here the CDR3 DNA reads TGCAGTGCTAGTGGACAGGGAACACTGTTTTTT.